This TCR beta chain was sequenced during a study of beta chain features in type 1 diabetes. Since all of the isolated RNA was reverse transcribed, expressed TCRB transcripts were what got sequenced. Sequencing used immunoSEQ multiplex PCR; TCRdb keeps in-frame clones, though not all of them. The sample has about 620,000 clones, about 14% seen once; the top ten hold around 0.1%. There are a few counts of this clone. Trimming stripped 4 bases from V and 8 bases from J, with 9 bases between. CDR3 length equals 11 residues. CDR1 SGHDT and CDR2 YYEEEE come from the germline V gene. The sequence came from a man aged 18 to 35 in good health. The chain links TRBV5-6 to TRBJ1-2, with D perhaps matching TRBD1 (5 bases). Input material: naive CD4+ T cells from blood. As DNA, the CDR3 is TGTGCCAGCAGCCGGACATACGGCTACACCTTC. Its translation is CASSRTYGYTF. The whole variable domain, remainder taken from reference TRBV5-6 and TRBJ1-2, is DAGVTQSPTHLIKTRGQQVTLRCSPKSGHDTVSWYQQALGQGPQFIFQYYEEEERQRGNFPDRFSGHQFPNYSSELNVNALLLGDSALYLCASSRTYGYTFGSGTRLTVV.